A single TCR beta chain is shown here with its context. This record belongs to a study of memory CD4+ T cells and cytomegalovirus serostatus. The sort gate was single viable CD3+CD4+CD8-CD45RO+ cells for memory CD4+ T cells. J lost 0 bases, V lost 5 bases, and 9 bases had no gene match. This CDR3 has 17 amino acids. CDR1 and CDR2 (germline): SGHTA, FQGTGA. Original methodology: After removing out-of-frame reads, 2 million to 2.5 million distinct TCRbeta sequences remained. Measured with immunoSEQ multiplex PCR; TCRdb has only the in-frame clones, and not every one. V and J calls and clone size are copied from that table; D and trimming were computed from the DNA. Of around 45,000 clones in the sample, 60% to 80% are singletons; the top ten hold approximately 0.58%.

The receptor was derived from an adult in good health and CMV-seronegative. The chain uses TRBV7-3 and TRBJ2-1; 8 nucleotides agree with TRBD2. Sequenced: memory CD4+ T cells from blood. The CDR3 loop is CASSTEASGSSYNEQFF. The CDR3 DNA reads TGTGCCAGCAGCACGGAGGCTAGCGGGTCCTCCTACAATGAGCAGTTCTTC.